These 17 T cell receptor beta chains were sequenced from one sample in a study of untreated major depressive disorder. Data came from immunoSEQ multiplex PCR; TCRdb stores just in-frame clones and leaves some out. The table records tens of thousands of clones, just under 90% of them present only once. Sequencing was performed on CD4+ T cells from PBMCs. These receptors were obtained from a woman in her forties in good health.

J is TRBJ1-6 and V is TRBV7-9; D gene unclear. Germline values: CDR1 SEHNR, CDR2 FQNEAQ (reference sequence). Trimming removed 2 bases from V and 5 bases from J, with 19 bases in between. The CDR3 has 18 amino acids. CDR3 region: CASSLKKIGMIDNSPLHF. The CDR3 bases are TGTGCCAGCAGCTTAAAGAAGATAGGGATGATTGATAATTCACCCCTCCACTTT.

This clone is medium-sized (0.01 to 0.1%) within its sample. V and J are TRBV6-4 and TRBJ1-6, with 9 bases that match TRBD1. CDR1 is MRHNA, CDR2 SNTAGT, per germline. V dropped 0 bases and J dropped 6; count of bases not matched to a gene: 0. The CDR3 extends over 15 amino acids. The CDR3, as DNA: TGTGCCAGCAGTGACTCGACAGGGGGTAATTCACCCCTCCACTTT. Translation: CASSDSTGGNSPLHF.

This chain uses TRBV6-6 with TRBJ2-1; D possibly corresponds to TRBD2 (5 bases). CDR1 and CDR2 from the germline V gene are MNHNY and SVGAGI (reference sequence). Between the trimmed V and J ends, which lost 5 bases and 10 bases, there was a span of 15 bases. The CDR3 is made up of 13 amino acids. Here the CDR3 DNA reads TGTGCCAGCAGTCGACTATCCCCACCCGAGCAGTTCTTC. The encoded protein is CASSRLSPPEQFF.

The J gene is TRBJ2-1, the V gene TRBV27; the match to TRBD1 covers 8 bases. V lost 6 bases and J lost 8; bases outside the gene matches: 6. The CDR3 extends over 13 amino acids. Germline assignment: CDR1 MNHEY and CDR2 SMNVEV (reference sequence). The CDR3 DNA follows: TGTGCCAGCAGAAGGACAGGGCTAGATGAGCAGTTCTTC. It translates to CASRRTGLDEQFF.

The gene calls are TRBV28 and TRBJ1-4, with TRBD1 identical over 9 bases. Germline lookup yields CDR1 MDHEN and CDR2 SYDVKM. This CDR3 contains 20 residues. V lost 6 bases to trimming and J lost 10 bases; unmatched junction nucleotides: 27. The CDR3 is CASRLTRGVYTGGKAGKLFF. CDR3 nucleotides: TGTGCCAGCAGACTGACAAGAGGGGTATATACAGGGGGCAAAGCCGGAAAACTGTTTTTT.

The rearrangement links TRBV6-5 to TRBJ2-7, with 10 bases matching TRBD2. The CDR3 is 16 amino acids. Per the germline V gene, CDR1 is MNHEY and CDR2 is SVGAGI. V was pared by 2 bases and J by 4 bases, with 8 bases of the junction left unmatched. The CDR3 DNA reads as TGTGCCAGCAGTTACGGTAAAGCGGGAGGGTTGTACGAGCAGTACTTC. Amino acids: CASSYGKAGGLYEQYF.

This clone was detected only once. The CDR3 DNA reads TGTGCCAGCAGTCCCCCCGGACTAGCGGGCGCCGAGCAGTACTTC. Its translation is CASSPPGLAGAEQYF. V usage is TRBV2 and J usage is TRBJ2-7, with 11 bases matching TRBD2. Per germline, CDR1 SNHLY and CDR2 FYNNEI. This CDR3 has 15 residues. Trimming took 5 bases from V and 6 from J; bases not matched to a gene: 9.

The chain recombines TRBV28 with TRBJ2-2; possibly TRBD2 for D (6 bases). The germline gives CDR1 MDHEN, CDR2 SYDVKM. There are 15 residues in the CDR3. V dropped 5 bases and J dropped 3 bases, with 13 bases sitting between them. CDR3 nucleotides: TGTGCCAGCAGTCCGGGGGACTCGTACACCGGGGAGCTGTTTTTT. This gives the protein CASSPGDSYTGELFF.

The CDR3 sequence is CASSLGQGLRYNEQFF. In DNA, the CDR3 is TGTGCCAGCAGCTTGGGACAGGGATTGAGGTACAATGAGCAGTTCTTC. This sequence joins TRBV5-4 and TRBJ2-1; TRBD1 matches at 7 bases. Germline trimming cut 0 bases from V and 4 bases from J; bases unmatched to any gene: 7. The CDR3 loop spans 16 amino acids. CDR1 and CDR2 (germline): SGHNT, YYREEE (reference sequence).

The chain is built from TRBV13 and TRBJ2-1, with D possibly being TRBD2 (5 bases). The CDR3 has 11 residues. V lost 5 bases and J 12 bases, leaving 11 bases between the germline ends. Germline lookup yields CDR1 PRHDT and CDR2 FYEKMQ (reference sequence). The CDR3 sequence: CASSGRTGQFF. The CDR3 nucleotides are TGTGCCAGCAGCGGGCGGACTGGGCAGTTCTTC.

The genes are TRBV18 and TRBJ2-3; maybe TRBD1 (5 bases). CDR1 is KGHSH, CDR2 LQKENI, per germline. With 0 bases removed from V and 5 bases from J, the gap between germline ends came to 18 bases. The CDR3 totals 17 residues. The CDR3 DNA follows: TGTGCCAGCTCACCACCGGGGCTGGACCTCCTGGGAGATACGCAGTATTTT. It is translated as CASSPPGLDLLGDTQYF.

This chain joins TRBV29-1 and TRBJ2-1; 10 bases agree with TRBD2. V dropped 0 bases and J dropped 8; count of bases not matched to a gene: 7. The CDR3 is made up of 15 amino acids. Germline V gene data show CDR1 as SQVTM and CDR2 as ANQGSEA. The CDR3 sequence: CSVEDLAGGGYEQFF. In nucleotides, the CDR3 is TGCAGCGTTGAAGATTTAGCGGGAGGAGGATATGAGCAGTTCTTC.

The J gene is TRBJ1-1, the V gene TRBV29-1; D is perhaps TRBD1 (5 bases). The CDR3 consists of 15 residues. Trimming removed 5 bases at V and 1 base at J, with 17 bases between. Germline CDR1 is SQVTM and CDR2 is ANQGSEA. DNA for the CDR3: TGCAGCGTTCGTTTAGGGGCCCCGCCGAACACTGAAGCTTTCTTT. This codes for CSVRLGAPPNTEAFF.

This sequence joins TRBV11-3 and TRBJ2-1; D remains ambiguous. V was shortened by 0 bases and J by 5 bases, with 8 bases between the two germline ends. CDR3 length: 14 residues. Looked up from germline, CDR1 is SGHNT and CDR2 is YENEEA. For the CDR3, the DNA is TGTGCCAGCAGCTTAGACTCGGTCAACAATGAGCAGTTCTTC. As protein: CASSLDSVNNEQFF.

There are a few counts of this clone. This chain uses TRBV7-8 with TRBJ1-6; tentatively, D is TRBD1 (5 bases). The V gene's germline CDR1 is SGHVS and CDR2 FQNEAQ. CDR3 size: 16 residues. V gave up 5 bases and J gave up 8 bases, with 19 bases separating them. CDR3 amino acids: CASSLTPQGRDSPLHF. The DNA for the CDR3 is TGTGCCAGCAGCCTTACCCCGCAGGGCCGGGATTCACCCCTCCACTTT.

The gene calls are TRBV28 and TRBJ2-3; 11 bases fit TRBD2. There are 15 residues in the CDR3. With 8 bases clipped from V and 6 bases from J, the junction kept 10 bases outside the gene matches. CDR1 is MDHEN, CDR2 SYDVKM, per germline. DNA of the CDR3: TGTGCCAGCGGAACACTAGCGGGGGCCCCCGATACGCAGTATTTT. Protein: CASGTLAGAPDTQYF.

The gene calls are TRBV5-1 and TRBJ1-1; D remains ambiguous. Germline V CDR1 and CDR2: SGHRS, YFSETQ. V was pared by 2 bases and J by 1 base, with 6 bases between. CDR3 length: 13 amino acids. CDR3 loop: CASSLRQNTEAFF. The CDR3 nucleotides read TGCGCCAGCAGCTTAAGGCAGAACACTGAAGCTTTCTTT.